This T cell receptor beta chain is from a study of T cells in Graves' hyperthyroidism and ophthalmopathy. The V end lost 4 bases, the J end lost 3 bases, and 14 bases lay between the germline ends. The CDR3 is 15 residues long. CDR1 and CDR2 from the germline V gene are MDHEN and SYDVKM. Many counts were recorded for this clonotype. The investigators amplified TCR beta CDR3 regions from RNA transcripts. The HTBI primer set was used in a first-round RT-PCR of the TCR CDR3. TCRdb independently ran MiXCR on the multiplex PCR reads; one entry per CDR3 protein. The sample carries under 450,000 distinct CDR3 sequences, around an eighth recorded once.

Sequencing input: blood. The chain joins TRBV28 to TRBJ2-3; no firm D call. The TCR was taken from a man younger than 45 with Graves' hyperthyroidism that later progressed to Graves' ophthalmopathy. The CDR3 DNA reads TGTGCCAGCAGTTCGTGGGTCACATTAACAGATACGCAGTATTTT. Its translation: CASSSWVTLTDTQYF.